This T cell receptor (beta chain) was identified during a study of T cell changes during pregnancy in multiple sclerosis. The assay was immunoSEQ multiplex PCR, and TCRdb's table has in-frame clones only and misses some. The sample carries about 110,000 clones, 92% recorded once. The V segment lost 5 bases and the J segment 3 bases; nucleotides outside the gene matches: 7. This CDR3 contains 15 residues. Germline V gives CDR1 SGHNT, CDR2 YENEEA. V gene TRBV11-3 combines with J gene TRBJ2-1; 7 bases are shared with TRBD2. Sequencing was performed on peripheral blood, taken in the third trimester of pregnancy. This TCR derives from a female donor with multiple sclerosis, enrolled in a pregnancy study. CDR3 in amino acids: CASSPPGTNYNEQFF. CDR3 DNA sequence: TGTGCCAGCAGCCCGCCCGGGACTAACTACAATGAGCAGTTCTTC.